These 10 T cell receptor beta chains were sequenced from one sample in a study of blood T cell repertoires in COVID-19. Profiled with immunoSEQ multiplex PCR; TCRdb holds only in-frame clones, not every one. The table lists hundreds of thousands of clones, 89% of them singletons. Sequenced material: PBMCs or T cells enriched from blood (not recorded which). All receptors derive from a middle-aged woman who had recovered from COVID-19.

This clone was seen more than once but under ten times. This chain links TRBV5-1 with TRBJ2-1; 11 bases match TRBD1. The CDR3 is 15 amino acids. The germline V gene has CDR1 SGHRS and CDR2 YFSETQ. After removal of 5 bases from V and 3 bases from J, the junction contained 4 bases not matched to a gene. The CDR3 DNA is TGCGCCAGCAGGGACGGGACAGGGGGCTACAATGAGCAGTTCTTC. Translation gives CASRDGTGGYNEQFF.

The V and J genes are TRBV4-3 and TRBJ2-1, with TRBD2 matching over 10 bases. This CDR3 contains 18 residues. Trimming took 4 bases from V and 6 from J; bases not matched to a gene: 15. Germline lookup yields CDR1 LGHNA and CDR2 YSLEER. The CDR3 region is CASSRRPPLAGVVNEQFF. The CDR3 DNA reads TGCGCCAGCAGCCGCCGCCCACCCCTAGCGGGAGTGGTCAATGAGCAGTTCTTC.

The V gene is TRBV28, the J gene TRBJ1-6; D perhaps matches TRBD1 (6 bases). In germline, CDR1 is MDHEN, CDR2 SYDVKM. The CDR3 extends over 15 amino acids. Trimming shortened V by 4 bases and J by 7 bases, and 14 bases separated the two germline ends. The CDR3 here is CASSSLTGPNSPLHF. The DNA for the CDR3 is TGTGCCAGCAGTTCTTTGACAGGACCCAATTCACCCCTCCACTTT.

V is TRBV11-3 and J is TRBJ1-2, with 9 bases that match TRBD1. CDR1 and CDR2 (germline): SGHNT, YENEEA. The ends lost 3 bases at V and 0 bases at J; junction bases unmatched: 8. The CDR3 covers 17 residues. The CDR3 here is CASSFAGTGSSNYGYTF. The CDR3 DNA sequence: TGTGCCAGCAGCTTCGCCGGGACAGGGTCTTCTAACTATGGCTACACCTTC.

This chain uses TRBV3-1 (or the pseudogene TRBV3-2) with TRBJ1-3, with D perhaps matching TRBD1 (5 bases). The V gene's germline CDR1 is LGHDT and CDR2 YNNKEL (reference sequence). The CDR3 is 17 amino acids. The V end was cut by 3 bases, the J end by 4 bases, with 19 bases between. CDR3 in amino acids: CASSQRSAVTAGNTIYF. CDR3 nucleotides: TGTGCCAGCAGCCAGAGATCGGCTGTGACAGCCGGAAACACCATATATTTT.

The rearrangement links TRBV30 to TRBJ1-5, with TRBD1 as a possible D gene (6 bases). The V gene's germline CDR1 is GTSNPN and CDR2 SVGIG (reference sequence). With 1 base removed from V and 2 bases from J, the gap between germline ends came to 9 bases. This CDR3 contains 14 residues. The CDR3 DNA reads TGTGCCTGGAGTGCAGGACAGCGCAATCAGCCCCAGCATTTT. It yields the protein CAWSAGQRNQPQHF.

The chain joins TRBV27 to TRBJ2-7; 9 bases align to TRBD1. Per germline, CDR1 MNHEY and CDR2 SMNVEV (reference sequence). The CDR3 is 16 residues long. Losses at the gene ends were 5 bases for V and 4 bases for J; bases not matched to a gene: 12. CDR3 region: CASSHRDRASIYEQYF. The CDR3 DNA reads as TGTGCCAGCAGTCACCGGGACAGGGCTTCCATTTACGAGCAGTACTTC.

Comment on this clone: The junction and the germline gene differ at one end; a read error may be behind it. The genes are TRBV7-9 and TRBJ2-1, with TRBD2 matching 10 bases. CDR3 size: 15 residues. Germline values: CDR1 SEHNR, CDR2 FQNEAQ (reference sequence). CDR3 amino acids: CAGRTLAGAHNEQFF. The CDR3 nucleotides are TGTGCCGGCAGAACCCTAGCGGGAGCCCACAATGAGCAGTTCTTC. Filled out from reference TRBV7-9 and TRBJ2-1, the complete variable domain reads DTGVSQNPRHKITKRGQNVTFRCDPISEHNRLYWYRQTLGQGPEFLTYFQNEAQLEKSRLLSDRFSAERPKGSFSTLEIQRTEQGDSAMYLCAGRTLAGAHNEQFFGPGTRLTVL.

V is TRBV10-3 and J is TRBJ2-1; D gene unclear. The CDR3 contains 12 residues. The germline V gene has CDR1 ENHRY and CDR2 SYGVKD. V was shortened by 0 bases and J by 9 bases, with 6 bases between the two germline ends. The CDR3 DNA is TGTGCCATCAGTGAGTCTTCCATTGAGCAGTTCTTC. Its protein product is CAISESSIEQFF.

This chain links TRBV10-3 with TRBJ2-7, with TRBD1 identical over 10 bases. This CDR3 comprises 15 residues. The V segment lost 5 bases and the J segment 4 bases; nucleotides outside the gene matches: 8. Germline CDR1 ENHRY, CDR2 SYGVKD. The CDR3 nucleotides read TGTGCCATCAGTTTTGGTCCGGGACAGGGGTACGAGCAGTACTTC. This sequence encodes CAISFGPGQGYEQYF.